This T cell receptor beta chain was found in a study of blood T cells in healthy people across ages. Sample-barcoded 5' priming and a J-beta primer mix drove a second PCR of 7 to 11 cycles. TCRdb passed the 5' RACE reads through MiXCR, listing each CDR3 protein once. The data hold 750,000 to 1,000,000 distinct CDR3 sequences, with 25% to 35% observed a single time. The CDR3 is 15 residues long. After removal of 2 bases from V and 5 bases from J, the junction contained 8 bases not matched to a gene. Germline assignment: CDR1 MNHEY and CDR2 SVGAGI. This clonotype has at least ten counts. This sample was also put to use in a study of T cells of mothers and their children.

This TCR derives from a middle-aged woman in good health. V gene TRBV6-5 combines with J gene TRBJ2-7; 8 nucleotides match TRBD1. The sample consisted of blood. The chain's CDR3 is CASSYPGQGINEQYF. CDR3 DNA: TGTGCCAGCAGTTACCCTGGACAGGGTATCAACGAGCAGTACTTC.